Listed below are T cell receptor beta chains from one sample, sequenced in a study of shared clonotypes between healthy human individuals. The protocol was immunoSEQ multiplex PCR, while the TCRdb copy is restricted to in-frame clones and leaves out a portion. The table has over 800,000 clones, about 92% seen once. Source material: naive CD8+ T cells sorted from blood. The receptors were sampled from a man under 40 in good health. Each CDR3 is given with its conserved first and last residue. The D gene is left open where the match is weak. The listing skips clone size in some rows; elsewhere it reads once, few, many or a size class.

j_gene: TRBJ1-1
v_gene: TRBV5-8
abundance: -
d_gene: TRBD1
CDR3nt: TGTGCCAGCAGCCACGGACAGGGGAGGATTGAAGCTTTCTTT
CDR3aa: CASSHGQGRIEAFF

j_gene: TRBJ2-7
v_gene: TRBV5-1
abundance: -
d_gene: TRBD2
CDR3nt: TGCGCCAGCAGCTTGGAGGTTAGCGGGCTTAACTACGAGCAGTACTTC
CDR3aa: CASSLEVSGLNYEQYF

j_gene: TRBJ2-3
v_gene: TRBV6-6
abundance: -
d_gene: -
CDR3nt: TGTGCCAGCAGTTATAGACTCCAGGGAGATACGCAGTATTTT
CDR3aa: CASSYRLQGDTQYF

j_gene: TRBJ2-5
v_gene: TRBV6-1
abundance: once
d_gene: -
CDR3nt: TGTGCCAGCAGTGACAAGTACCAAGAGACCCAGTACTTC
CDR3aa: CASSDKYQETQYF

j_gene: TRBJ2-1
v_gene: TRBV5-1
abundance: -
d_gene: -
CDR3nt: TGCGCCAGCAGCTTGGACTCGTCCAATGAGCAGTTCTTC
CDR3aa: CASSLDSSNEQFF

j_gene: TRBJ1-2
v_gene: TRBV28
abundance: -
d_gene: TRBD1
CDR3nt: TGTGCCAGCAGTTGGAGGACAGGGGGCCCCTATGGCTACACCTTC
CDR3aa: CASSWRTGGPYGYTF

j_gene: TRBJ2-7
v_gene: TRBV7-6
abundance: -
d_gene: TRBD2
CDR3nt: TGTGCCAGCAGCTTAAAAGGGTCCGGGAGGGAGCAGTACTTC
CDR3aa: CASSLKGSGREQYF

j_gene: TRBJ1-5
v_gene: TRBV2
abundance: -
d_gene: -
CDR3nt: TGTGCCAGCAAGAATCGGGGGTACGGTCAGCCCCAGCATTTT
CDR3aa: CASKNRGYGQPQHF

j_gene: TRBJ2-7
v_gene: TRBV28
abundance: -
d_gene: -
CDR3nt: TGTGCCAGCAGTCCGTTGTCAACTTCTTACGAGCAGTACTTC
CDR3aa: CASSPLSTSYEQYF

j_gene: TRBJ2-1
v_gene: TRBV9
abundance: -
d_gene: -
CDR3nt: TGTGCCAGCAGCGTAGAGCCAACCGGCGGGCCCCTTTCCAATGAGCAGTTCTTC
CDR3aa: CASSVEPTGGPLSNEQFF

j_gene: TRBJ2-5
v_gene: TRBV28
abundance: -
d_gene: -
CDR3nt: TGTGCCAGCAGCCCAATTCTAATGGAGTCCACAGGGGAGACCCAGTACTTC
CDR3aa: CASSPILMESTGETQYF

j_gene: TRBJ2-6
v_gene: TRBV10-3
abundance: -
d_gene: -
CDR3nt: TGTGCCATCAGTGAGTCTGGGGGCTCTGGGGCCAACGTCCTGACTTTC
CDR3aa: CAISESGGSGANVLTF

j_gene: TRBJ2-7
v_gene: TRBV27
abundance: -
d_gene: -
CDR3nt: TGTGCCAGCAGTTTCCAGGGTAGCTACGAGCAGTACTTC
CDR3aa: CASSFQGSYEQYF

j_gene: TRBJ1-5
v_gene: TRBV27
abundance: -
d_gene: -
CDR3nt: TGTGCCAGCAGTTTATCCAGGGGTAGCAATCAGCCCCAGCATTTT
CDR3aa: CASSLSRGSNQPQHF

j_gene: TRBJ2-1
v_gene: TRBV7-9
abundance: -
d_gene: TRBD1
CDR3nt: TGTGCCAGCAGCCAAGATTCGGCTGGACAGGTCTACAATGAGCAGTTCTTC
CDR3aa: CASSQDSAGQVYNEQFF

j_gene: TRBJ1-4
v_gene: TRBV4-1
abundance: few
d_gene: -
CDR3nt: TGCGCCAGCAGCCAAGTGCGGGACGGCGATGAAAAACTGTTTTTT
CDR3aa: CASSQVRDGDEKLFF

j_gene: TRBJ2-3
v_gene: TRBV30
abundance: -
d_gene: -
CDR3nt: TGTGCCTGGAGCCTTCGACAATCCGATACGCAGTATTTT
CDR3aa: CAWSLRQSDTQYF

j_gene: TRBJ2-2
v_gene: TRBV7-9
abundance: -
d_gene: -
CDR3nt: TGTGCCAGCAGCTTCCAAAACGGGGAGCTGTTTTTT
CDR3aa: CASSFQNGELFF

j_gene: TRBJ2-1
v_gene: TRBV28
abundance: -
d_gene: -
CDR3nt: TGTGCCAGCAGTCCCTTCGCTTCGGGTGAATACAATGAGCAGTTCTTC
CDR3aa: CASSPFASGEYNEQFF

j_gene: TRBJ2-7
v_gene: TRBV2
abundance: -
d_gene: TRBD1
CDR3nt: TGTGCCAGCAGTACCCCCGGGACAGGGTCCTACGAGCAGTACTTC
CDR3aa: CASSTPGTGSYEQYF

j_gene: TRBJ2-1
v_gene: TRBV7-9
abundance: -
d_gene: TRBD1
CDR3nt: TGTGCCAGCAGCTTCGTCCCGGGACAGGGAGCAAATGAGCAGTTCTTC
CDR3aa: CASSFVPGQGANEQFF

j_gene: TRBJ2-7
v_gene: TRBV28
abundance: -
d_gene: -
CDR3nt: TGTGCCAGCAGTTCAGGGCAGGGGCTCTACGAGCAGTACTTC
CDR3aa: CASSSGQGLYEQYF

j_gene: TRBJ2-3
v_gene: TRBV19
abundance: -
d_gene: TRBD2
CDR3nt: TGTGCCAGTAGTTTAGCGGGAGGAGCCCAAGATACGCAGTATTTT
CDR3aa: CASSLAGGAQDTQYF

j_gene: TRBJ2-2
v_gene: TRBV9
abundance: -
d_gene: TRBD2
CDR3nt: TGTGCCAGCAGCTCTCCCTTAGCGGGCCCGAACACCGGGGAGCTGTTTTTT
CDR3aa: CASSSPLAGPNTGELFF